The present entry profiles one TCR beta chain with its context. The antigen remains unidentified. A much larger clone is a single base away; this may be a read error. The data were taken from a study of blood T cells in healthy people across ages. Findings and caveats of the study: In the absence of known donor CMV status, changes in expanded clonotypes were possibly confounded.

The amount of total RNA extracted per sample was at least 5.5 micrograms. This CDR3 comprises 16 residues. The V gene lost 0 bases and the J gene lost 2 bases, with 12 bases spanning the gap. Germline V gene sequence: CDR1 LGHDT, CDR2 YNNKEL (reference sequence). A second PCR, run for roughly 7 to 12 cycles, used a sample-barcoded 5' primer plus a J-beta primer mix. Each of the samples gave a minimum of 3 million paired-end reads that contained CDR3. TCRdb fed the 5' RACE reads into MiXCR, producing one record per CDR3 protein. The table has 600,000 to 800,000 distinct CDR3 sequences, 40% to 65% seen once.

Material: blood. The J gene is TRBJ2-3, the V gene TRBV3-1, with D perhaps being TRBD1 or TRBD2 (5 bases each). The TCR sequence derives from a woman of 80 years or more in good health. CDR3 sequence reads: CASSQDGGAATDTQYF. Written as DNA, the CDR3 is TGTGCCAGCAGCCAAGATGGGGGAGCGGCCACAGATACGCAGTATTTT.